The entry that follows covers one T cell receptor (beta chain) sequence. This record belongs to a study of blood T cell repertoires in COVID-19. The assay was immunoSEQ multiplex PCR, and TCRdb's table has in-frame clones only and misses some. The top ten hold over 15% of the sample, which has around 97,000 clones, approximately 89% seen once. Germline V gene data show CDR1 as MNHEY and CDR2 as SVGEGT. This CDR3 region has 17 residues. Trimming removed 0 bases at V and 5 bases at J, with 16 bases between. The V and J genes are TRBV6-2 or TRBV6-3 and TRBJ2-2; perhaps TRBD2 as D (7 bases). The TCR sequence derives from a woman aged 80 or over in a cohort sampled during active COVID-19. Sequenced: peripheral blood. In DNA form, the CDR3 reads TGTGCCAGCAGTTACTCGCGGGGGCCAGAAGGGACCGGGGAGCTGTTTTTT. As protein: CASSYSRGPEGTGELFF.